A single sample is the source of the 20 T cell receptor beta chains below, sequenced in a study of shared clonotypes between healthy human individuals. Produced via immunoSEQ multiplex PCR; TCRdb's table is partial and in-frame only. Of approximately 2,000,000 clones listed, approximately 92% were seen once; the top ten hold roughly 1.7%. It was CD45RO-negative cells, positively selected for CCR7, that made up naive CD8 cells, with terminally differentiated effector memory CD45RA+ cells excluded. Sequences were obtained from naive CD8+ T cells from PBMCs. The source is a man aged 18 to 29 in good health. Some clones in this sample may be carry-over from other donors' samples.

CDR3 DNA sequence: TGTGCCACCTCCCCCGGGACAGGGTACATGAACACTGAAGCTTTCTTT. This gives the protein CATSPGTGYMNTEAFF. The J gene is TRBJ1-1, the V gene TRBV10-3, with 9 bases fitting TRBD1. This CDR3 has 16 residues. Germline V CDR1 and CDR2: ENHRY, SYGVKD. Trimming took 10 bases from V and 0 from J; bases not matched to a gene: 12.

The gene calls are TRBV5-1 and TRBJ2-4; the match to TRBD2 covers 8 bases. Germline values: CDR1 SGHRS, CDR2 YFSETQ. Trimming at V came to 3 bases and at J to 0 bases, leaving 11 bases not matched to a gene. CDR3 length: 18 residues. The CDR3: CASSWSSASGLAKNIQYF. CDR3 in DNA: TGCGCCAGCAGCTGGTCCTCGGCTAGCGGGTTAGCCAAAAACATTCAGTACTTC.

V usage is TRBV4-2 and J usage is TRBJ2-1, with D perhaps given as TRBD1 or TRBD2 (5 bases each). The V gene lost 4 bases and the J gene lost 7 bases, with 32 bases spanning the gap. The CDR3 is 20 residues long. Germline V gene lookup returns CDR1 LGHNA and CDR2 YNFKEQ. This chain's CDR3 is CASSPTPKGRPGMRENEQFF. Written as DNA, the CDR3 is TGTGCCAGCAGCCCGACCCCTAAGGGACGACCGGGGATGAGGGAGAATGAGCAGTTCTTC.

The V call is TRBV19, the J call TRBJ1-4, with 9 bases identical to TRBD1. Germline-derived CDR1 and CDR2 are LNHDA and SQIVND (reference sequence). This CDR3 is 14 amino acids long. The ends lost 4 bases at V and 8 bases at J; junction bases unmatched: 5. The CDR3 DNA reads as TGTGCCAGTAGTACTCGGACAGGGGACGAAAAACTGTTTTTT. Amino acid sequence: CASSTRTGDEKLFF.

This chain joins TRBV2 and TRBJ2-7; TRBD2 aligns across 10 bases. The CDR3 length is 14 residues. Germline CDR1 is SNHLY and CDR2 is FYNNEI. The junction had 5 bases not matched to a gene; V was cut back by 6 bases and J by 3 bases. CDR3 sequence: CASRWTSGLYEQYF. The CDR3 nucleotides read TGTGCCAGCAGGTGGACTAGCGGACTCTACGAGCAGTACTTC.

The CDR3 here is CASSGGGGTEAFF. CDR3 DNA: TGCGCCAGCAGTGGAGGGGGAGGCACTGAAGCTTTCTTT. V gene TRBV10-2 combines with J gene TRBJ1-1; D is possibly TRBD1 (6 bases). Germline V CDR1 and CDR2: WSHSY, SAAADI. V was pared by 4 bases and J by 4 bases, with 10 bases between. This CDR3 is built from 13 residues.

In the case of this clone: The sample contains more than one DNA sequence encoding this CDR3. The V and J genes are TRBV5-1 and TRBJ2-7; TRBD2 aligns across 8 bases. The CDR3 is 15 residues long. The ends lost 1 base at V and 2 bases at J; junction bases unmatched: 5. CDR1 SGHRS and CDR2 YFSETQ come from the germline V gene. The CDR3 reads CASSLLAGGPYEQYF. The CDR3 DNA sequence: TGCGCCAGCAGCTTGCTTGCGGGAGGCCCCTACGAGCAGTACTTC.

The V and J genes are TRBV7-9 and TRBJ2-2, with 8 bases that match TRBD2. Losses at the gene ends were 4 bases for V and 4 bases for J; bases not matched to a gene: 8. The CDR3 is 16 residues long. Germline loops: CDR1 SEHNR, CDR2 FQNEAQ (reference sequence). This CDR3 is CASSSIREGRTGELFF. The CDR3, as DNA: TGTGCCAGCAGCTCTATACGGGAGGGGCGCACCGGGGAGCTGTTTTTT.

The V and J genes are TRBV28 and TRBJ2-4, with D possibly matching TRBD2 (5 bases). The germline V and J ends were trimmed by 1 base and 7 bases, with 14 bases remaining between them. The CDR3 extends over 15 amino acids. Germline CDR1 is MDHEN and CDR2 is SYDVKM. For the CDR3, the DNA is TGTGCCAGCAGTTTATTGGCGGGTCAGGATAACATTCAGTACTTC. Its translation is CASSLLAGQDNIQYF.

The chain recombines TRBV14 with TRBJ1-2; no reliable D call. Germline V CDR1 and CDR2: SGHDN, FVKESK. Trimming removed 4 bases from V and 6 bases from J, with 18 bases in between. CDR3 length: 15 amino acids. CDR3 in amino acids: CASSPYWETTHGYTF. DNA of the CDR3: TGTGCCAGCAGCCCCTACTGGGAGACTACTCATGGCTACACCTTC.

For this clone: This CDR3 is also generated by other DNA sequences in the sample. The chain uses TRBV4-1 and TRBJ1-5; D not certain. The CDR3 is made up of 14 amino acids. Germline assignment: CDR1 MGHRA and CDR2 YSYEKL. Trimming cost V 0 bases and J 4 bases, with 7 bases left between them. CDR3 DNA: TGCGCCAGCAGCCAAGAAGGTGGGAATCAGCCCCAGCATTTT. This translates into CASSQEGGNQPQHF.

The V and J genes are TRBV6-1 and TRBJ2-1, with D possibly being TRBD2 (7 bases). Germline-derived CDR1 and CDR2 are MNHNS and SASEGT. This CDR3 has 14 residues. Trimming took 6 bases from V and 8 from J, leaving 17 bases between them. Here the CDR3 DNA reads TGTGCCAGCAGCCCCGCGGGGGACACTTATGAGCAGTTCTTC. Translating it yields CASSPAGDTYEQFF.

This clone has just a few counts. The genes are TRBV7-6 and TRBJ1-1, with a weak D call TRBD1 (5 bases). CDR3 length equals 14 residues. V shed 6 bases and J shed 4 bases, with 15 bases lying between them. Per the germline V gene, CDR1 is SGHVS and CDR2 is FNYEAQ. Here the CDR3 reads CASSPGFAATEAFF. The CDR3 nucleotides are TGTGCCAGCAGTCCAGGGTTCGCGGCCACTGAAGCTTTCTTT.

This clone was seen once. The chain's CDR3 is CAWSPNRVTGELFF. CDR3 bases: TGTGCCTGGAGTCCAAACAGGGTCACCGGGGAGCTGTTTTTT. The chain recombines TRBV30 with TRBJ2-2; TRBD1 might be the D (6 bases). Trimming left V 2 bases short and J 4 bases short, with 11 bases between. CDR3 size: 14 residues. In germline, CDR1 is GTSNPN, CDR2 SVGIG (reference sequence).

The rearrangement joins TRBV7-3 to TRBJ2-3; 9 bases line up with TRBD2. There are 15 residues in the CDR3. Unmatched junction bases numbered 4, after V lost 4 bases and J lost 2 bases. In germline, CDR1 is SGHTA, CDR2 FQGTGA. CDR3 sequence (DNA): TGTGCCAGCAGCTGCCCTAGCGGGGTCACAGATACGCAGTATTTT. Translated, it gives CASSCPSGVTDTQYF. Full variable domain (rest looked up from reference TRBV7-3 and TRBJ2-3): GAGVSQTPSNKVTEKGKYVELRCDPISGHTALYWYRQSLGQGPEFLIYFQGTGAADDSGLPNDRFFAVRPEGSVSTLKIQRTERGDSAVYLCASSCPSGVTDTQYFGPGTRLTVL.

V is TRBV4-1 and J is TRBJ2-5; possibly TRBD2 for D (6 bases). The CDR3 loop spans 14 amino acids. V lost 3 bases and J lost 5, with 13 bases in between. Germline CDR1 reads MGHRA; CDR2 reads YSYEKL. The CDR3 loop is CASSQRLGRETQYF. CDR3 DNA sequence: TGCGCCAGCAGCCAGAGACTAGGTCGCGAGACCCAGTACTTC.

CDR3 in amino acids: CASSQTTGTGEAYF. For the CDR3, the DNA is TGTGCCAGCAGCCAAACTACCGGGACAGGGGAGGCGTACTTC. V gene TRBV16 combines with J gene TRBJ2-7, with TRBD1 matching 10 bases. Germline CDR1 reads KGHSY; CDR2 reads FQNENV. The CDR3 is 14 amino acids. The J segment lost 12 bases and the V segment lost 2 bases, leaving 10 bases of the junction unmatched.

The sample holds a few counts of this clone. The CDR3, as DNA: TGTGCCAGTAGTATGGGACAGGGATTACAGCCCCAGCATTTT. Its translation is CASSMGQGLQPQHF. The chain joins TRBV19 to TRBJ1-5, with TRBD1 matching 9 bases. The CDR3 is 14 residues long. The ends lost 3 bases at V and 7 bases at J; junction bases unmatched: 4. Germline V gives CDR1 LNHDA, CDR2 SQIVND (reference sequence).

V gene TRBV27 combines with J gene TRBJ2-3, with 12 bases aligning to TRBD1. The CDR3 runs to 16 residues. Trimming took 4 bases from V and 4 from J; bases not matched to a gene: 6. Germline V lookup: CDR1 MNHEY, CDR2 SMNVEV (reference sequence). CDR3 sequence reads: CASSYIGTGGADTQYF. CDR3 bases: TGTGCCAGCAGTTATATCGGGACAGGGGGCGCAGATACGCAGTATTTT.

The gene calls are TRBV14 and TRBJ2-5; D not certain. The V gene lost 2 bases and the J gene lost 3 bases, with 4 bases spanning the gap. In germline, CDR1 is SGHDN, CDR2 FVKESK. This CDR3 has 12 residues. The CDR3 loop is CASSQTEETQYF. The CDR3 region has the DNA TGTGCCAGCAGCCAAACAGAAGAGACCCAGTACTTC.